This TCR beta chain was captured in a study of T cell repertoires in cytomegalovirus infection. Study details: CMV infection together with matching HLA type was indicated by public TCR beta signatures. Broader study findings: Ex vivo responses were dominated by HLA-C-restricted CMV-specific TCR beta clonotypes.

Details on this clonotype: The antigen is undetermined.

TCRdb fed the reads into MiXCR, producing one record per CDR3 protein. The sample includes about 830,000 distinct CDR3 sequences, approximately 30% seen only once; the top ten take roughly an eighth. This receptor was obtained from a human donor in good health (CMV status not recorded). Some clones in this sample may be carry-over from other donors' samples. Sample: cultured CD8+ T cells from PBMCs, taken from culture after CMV antigen stimulation.

CDR3 sequence: CAIPPSFTGLYNEQFF. Here the CDR3 DNA reads TGTGCCATCCCCCCTTCTTTTACAGGCTTATACAATGAGCAGTTCTTC. V is TRBV27 and J is TRBJ2-1, with a tentative D call TRBD1 (5 bases). Trimming pared 10 bases from V and 4 bases from J, leaving 23 bases between. The V gene's germline CDR1 is MNHEY and CDR2 SMNVEV (reference sequence). CDR3 length: 16 residues.